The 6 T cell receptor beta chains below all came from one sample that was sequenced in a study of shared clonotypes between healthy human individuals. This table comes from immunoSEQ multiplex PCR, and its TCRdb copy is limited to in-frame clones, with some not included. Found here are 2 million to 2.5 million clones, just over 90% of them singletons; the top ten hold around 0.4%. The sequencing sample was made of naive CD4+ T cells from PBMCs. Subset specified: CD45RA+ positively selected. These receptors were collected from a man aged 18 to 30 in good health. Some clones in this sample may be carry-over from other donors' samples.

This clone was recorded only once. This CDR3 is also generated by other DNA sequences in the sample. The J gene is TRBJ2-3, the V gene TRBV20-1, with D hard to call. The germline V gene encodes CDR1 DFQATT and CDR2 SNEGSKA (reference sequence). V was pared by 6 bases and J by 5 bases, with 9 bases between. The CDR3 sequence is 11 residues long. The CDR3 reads CSAPFGDTQYF. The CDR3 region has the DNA TGCAGTGCCCCGTTCGGAGATACGCAGTATTTT.

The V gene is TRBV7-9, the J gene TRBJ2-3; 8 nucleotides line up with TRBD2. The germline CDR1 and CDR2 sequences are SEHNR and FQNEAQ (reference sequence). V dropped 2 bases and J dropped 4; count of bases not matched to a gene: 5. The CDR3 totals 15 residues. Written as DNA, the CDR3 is TGTGCCAGCAGCTTATCGGGAGGGCCAGCAGATACGCAGTATTTT. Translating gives CASSLSGGPADTQYF.

Written as DNA, the CDR3 is TGTGCCAGCTCACCATCGGCAGGGTCGAGCGATACGCAGTATTTT. Translating gives CASSPSAGSSDTQYF. This rearrangement joins TRBV18 to TRBJ2-3; a weak D match, TRBD1 (5 bases). The CDR3 runs to 15 residues. Germline loops: CDR1 KGHSH, CDR2 LQKENI. V lost 2 bases and J 6 bases, leaving 15 bases between the germline ends. Together with reference TRBV18 and TRBJ2-3, the CDR3 gives the full variable domain: NAGVMQNPRHLVRRRGQEARLRCSPMKGHSHVYWYRQLPEEGLKFMVYLQKENIIDESGMPKERFSAEFPKEGPSILRIQQVVRGDSAAYFCASSPSAGSSDTQYFGPGTRLTVL.

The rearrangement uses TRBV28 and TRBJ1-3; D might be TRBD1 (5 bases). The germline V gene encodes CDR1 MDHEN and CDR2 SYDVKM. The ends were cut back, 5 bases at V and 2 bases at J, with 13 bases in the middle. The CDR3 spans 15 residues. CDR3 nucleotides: TGTGCCAGCAGTCTCAGGGAGTTGGCTGGAAACACCATATATTTT. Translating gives CASSLRELAGNTIYF.

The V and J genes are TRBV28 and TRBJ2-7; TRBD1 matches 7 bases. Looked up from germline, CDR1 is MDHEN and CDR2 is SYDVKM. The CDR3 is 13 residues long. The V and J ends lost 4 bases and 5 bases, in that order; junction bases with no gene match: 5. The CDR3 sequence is CASSSGGVHEQYF. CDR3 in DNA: TGTGCCAGCAGTTCAGGGGGAGTTCACGAGCAGTACTTC. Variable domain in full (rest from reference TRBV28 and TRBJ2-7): DVKVTQSSRYLVKRTGEKVFLECVQDMDHENMFWYRQDPGLGLRLIYFSYDVKMKEKGDIPEGYSVSREKKERFSLILESASTNQTSMYLCASSSGGVHEQYFGPGTRLTVT.

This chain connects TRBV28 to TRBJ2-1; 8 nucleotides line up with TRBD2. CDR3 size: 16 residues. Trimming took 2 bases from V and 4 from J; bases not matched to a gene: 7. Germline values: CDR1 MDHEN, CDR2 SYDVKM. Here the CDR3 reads CASSLGGTSYYNEQFF. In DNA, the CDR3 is TGTGCCAGCAGTTTAGGCGGGACTAGTTATTACAATGAGCAGTTCTTC.